This entry lists 10 T cell receptor beta chains sequenced from one sample in a study of metastatic and nonmetastatic thyroid tumors. Through MiXCR, TCRdb re-clonotyped the PCR reads. Found here are some 23,000 clones, around a fifth of them singletons; the top ten hold around an eighth. Patients underwent thyroid surgery, and none had received any treatment before it. Sample: tumor tissue. These receptors came from a female donor with papillary thyroid cancer or a benign thyroid nodule (not recorded which). Some clones in this sample may be carry-over from other donors' samples.

By share, this clone ranks as medium-sized (0.01 to 0.1%). The genes are TRBV27 and TRBJ2-7; TRBD1 agrees at 7 bases. V gave up 2 bases and J gave up 2 bases; unmatched junction bases: 3. The CDR3 runs 14 residues. Germline CDR1 and CDR2: MNHEY and SMNVEV (reference sequence). The DNA of the CDR3 is TGTGCCAGCAGTTTAGGGACAGAGACCTACGAGCAGTACTTC. Its protein product is CASSLGTETYEQYF.

This clone has only a few counts. The V gene is TRBV28, the J gene TRBJ2-7; TRBD1 might be the D (6 bases). This CDR3 contains 15 residues. With 6 bases removed from V and 3 bases from J, the gap between germline ends came to 18 bases. Germline CDR1 is MDHEN and CDR2 is SYDVKM. DNA for the CDR3: TGTGCCAGCAGGGGAACATTTACAGGGAGCTACGAGCAGTACTTC. It codes for CASRGTFTGSYEQYF. Combining the CDR3 with reference TRBV28 and TRBJ2-7 gives the whole variable domain DVKVTQSSRYLVKRTGEKVFLECVQDMDHENMFWYRQDPGLGLRLIYFSYDVKMKEKGDIPEGYSVSREKKERFSLILESASTNQTSMYLCASRGTFTGSYEQYFGPGTRLTVT.

This clone appeared once. At one boundary the junction diverges from the germline segment, which might be a read error. The chain employs TRBV5-1 and TRBJ2-7; 10 bases are a match to TRBD2. The CDR3 has 15 amino acids. The germline V gene encodes CDR1 SGHRS and CDR2 YFSETQ. The CDR3 nucleotides read TGCGCCAGCAGCGCTTCTAGCGGGAGCCTCTACGAGAAGTACTTC. It translates to CASSASSGSLYEKYF.

The rearrangement links TRBV20-1 to TRBJ2-6, with TRBD1 identical over 8 bases. The junction had 11 bases not matched to a gene; V was cut back by 7 bases and J by 0 bases. This CDR3 is 17 amino acids long. The germline V gene has CDR1 DFQATT and CDR2 SNEGSKA (reference sequence). CDR3 amino acids: CSVRKQGDNSGANVLTF. For the CDR3, the DNA is TGCAGTGTTCGTAAACAGGGGGACAACTCTGGGGCCAACGTCCTGACTTTC.

This clone rates as medium-sized. The chain employs TRBV12-3 or TRBV12-4 and TRBJ2-1, with 7 bases that match TRBD2. CDR3 length: 15 amino acids. J gave up 10 bases and V 6 bases, and 15 bases lay outside the gene matches. CDR3 nucleotide sequence: TGTGCCAGCAGCACCAAAAGCGGGAAGGAGGAAGAGCAGTTCTTC. It translates to CASSTKSGKEEEQFF.

V usage is TRBV5-1 and J usage is TRBJ2-3, with D unresolved. The V end lost 2 bases, the J end lost 3 bases, and 7 bases lay between the germline ends. The CDR3 covers 13 residues. CDR1 and CDR2 (germline): SGHRS, YFSETQ. The CDR3 coding sequence is TGCGCCAGCAGCTTCCCCGGAACAGATACGCAGTATTTT. It yields the protein CASSFPGTDTQYF.

The CDR3 coding sequence is TGTGCCAGCAGCCTCCAGGGTAGGAGGGAAGAGACCCAGTACTTC. This gives the protein CASSLQGRREETQYF. The chain has TRBV7-2 and TRBJ2-5, with D tentatively TRBD2 (6 bases). The length of the CDR3 is 15 residues. Trimming removed 5 bases from V and 3 bases from J, with 16 bases in between. The V gene's germline CDR1 is SGHTA and CDR2 FQGNSA.

Judged by abundance, this clone is medium-sized. The V and J genes are TRBV28 and TRBJ1-3, with D maybe TRBD1 (5 bases). In germline, CDR1 is MDHEN, CDR2 SYDVKM. This CDR3 contains 12 residues. Trimming cost V 3 bases and J 7 bases, with 7 bases left between them. CDR3 sequence (DNA): TGTGCCAGCAGTTTGCGGGGGAACACCATATATTTT. It specifies CASSLRGNTIYF.

In its sample, this clone was seen a few times. The V and J genes are TRBV6-2 or TRBV6-3 and TRBJ2-3; D uncertain. CDR3 length: 16 amino acids. With 5 bases removed from V and 2 bases from J, the gap between germline ends came to 17 bases. Looked up from germline, CDR1 is MNHEY and CDR2 is SVGEGT. The CDR3 DNA reads TGTGCCAGCAGTAACGTAAGTGGCTTCCACACAGATACGCAGTATTTT. It encodes CASSNVSGFHTDTQYF.

This chain links TRBV4-1 with TRBJ1-5; the match to TRBD1 covers 7 bases. This CDR3 has 18 residues. Unmatched junction bases numbered 15, after V lost 0 bases and J lost 7 bases. Germline values: CDR1 MGHRA, CDR2 YSYEKL. This CDR3 reads CASSQEPELGGGGQPQHF. CDR3 DNA sequence: TGCGCCAGCAGCCAAGAGCCAGAGTTAGGAGGGGGCGGCCAGCCCCAGCATTTT.